The 7 T cell receptor beta chains given below trace back to one sample, sequenced in a study of Graves' ophthalmopathy and Graves' hyperthyroidism (dated by TCRdb to 2017 to 2018). Sequenced on an Illumina HiSeq 2000. For repertoire sequencing, TCR beta CDR3 regions were amplified from RNA transcripts. The first round of RT-PCR was done with HTBI primers and the Qiagen OneStep RT-PCR kit, and was followed by a second round of multiplex PCR, then size selection and purification. TCRdb took the public reads, trimmed them with fastp at Q25, ran MiXCR for clone calling and kept in-frame beta chains. A single entry per CDR3 protein holds the most common genes and DNA from its merged rows. This sample has approximately 460,000 distinct CDR3 sequences in its table, and approximately 15% of those were observed once. The ten largest clones add up to 9.8% of the sample. The specimen sequenced was blood. All receptors derive from a woman aged 25-40 years with Graves' ophthalmopathy. Donor details come from another sample of the same person, matched by shared clones.

This chain connects TRBV5-6 to TRBJ1-5; D is undetermined. CDR1 is SGHDT and CDR2 is YYEEEE in the germline V gene. Trimming stripped 1 base from V and 9 bases from J, with 17 bases between. CDR3 size: 15 residues. The CDR3, as DNA: TGTGCCAGCAGCTTGTATCAGGCGGTGTTGGGGCCCCAGCATTTT. It yields the protein CASSLYQAVLGPQHF.

There are many counts of this clonotype. The chain combines TRBV14 with TRBJ1-6, with D possibly matching TRBD1 (6 bases). This CDR3 is 15 amino acids long. The germline gives CDR1 SGHDN, CDR2 FVKESK. Deletions cut 4 bases from V and 11 bases from J, with 18 bases between. The CDR3 reads CASSPPGRGRTPLHF. CDR3 nucleotide sequence: TGTGCCAGCAGCCCTCCCGGCAGGGGCAGGACACCCCTCCACTTT.

This clonotype was seen ten or more times. The rearrangement uses TRBV9 and TRBJ2-5; 9 bases map to TRBD2. In germline, CDR1 is SGDLS, CDR2 YYNGEE. CDR3 size: 15 residues. V trimming: 4 bases; J trimming: 2 bases; junction bases outside the gene matches: 6. Here the CDR3 reads CASSYAGGTQETQYF. CDR3 coding DNA: TGTGCCAGCAGCTATGCGGGGGGGACGCAAGAGACCCAGTACTTC.

The sample holds many counts of this clonotype. The gene calls are TRBV20-1 and TRBJ2-5; 11 bases are shared with TRBD2. Unmatched junction bases numbered 8, after V lost 6 bases and J lost 2 bases. CDR3 size: 15 residues. The germline gives CDR1 DFQATT, CDR2 SNEGSKA (reference sequence). The CDR3 coding sequence is TGCAGTGCGATCATAGCGGGGGGGAGGCAAGAGACCCAGTACTTC. Translated: CSAIIAGGRQETQYF.

A few counts support this clonotype. The rearrangement links TRBV30 to TRBJ1-1, with a possible D match to TRBD1 (6 bases). CDR1 and CDR2 (germline): GTSNPN, SVGIG (reference sequence). Trimming pared 4 bases from V and 8 bases from J, leaving 17 bases between. CDR3 size: 13 residues. The CDR3 reads CAWKGHFDAEAFF. The CDR3 coding sequence is TGTGCCTGGAAGGGACACTTTGACGCCGAAGCTTTCTTT.

In its sample, this clonotype was seen many times. The CDR3 is CASSFHGAQPQHF. In nucleotides, the CDR3 is TGTGCCAGCAGTTTCCACGGGGCTCAGCCCCAGCATTTT. The gene calls are TRBV12-3 or TRBV12-4 and TRBJ1-5; D perhaps matches TRBD1 (5 bases). The CDR3 covers 13 residues. The germline V and J ends were trimmed by 3 bases and 6 bases, with 9 bases remaining between them.

The chain carries TRBV7-9 and TRBJ1-6, with no clear D. The ends were cut back, 5 bases at V and 10 bases at J, with 18 bases in the middle. The CDR3 has 15 amino acids. The germline V gene has CDR1 SEHNR and CDR2 FQNEAQ (reference sequence). CDR3 coding DNA: TGTGCCAGCAGCCTCGGACCTATCGGTGGATCACCCCTCCACTTT. It is translated as CASSLGPIGGSPLHF.